The 24 T cell receptor beta chains listed next were all sequenced from one sample in a study of shared clonotypes between healthy human individuals. Using immunoSEQ multiplex PCR, the repertoire was profiled, and TCRdb retains in-frame clones only, with some absent. The sample holds over 1.4 million clones, around 97% seen once. The sample was naive CD4+ T cells sorted from blood. The subset: CD45RA+ positively selected. These TCRs come from a man under 40 in good health.

This clone was found a few times. The rearrangement joins TRBV10-3 to TRBJ1-5; 7 bases fit TRBD1. With 9 bases clipped from V and 7 bases from J, the junction kept 9 bases outside the gene matches. Germline V gene sequence: CDR1 ENHRY, CDR2 SYGVKD. The CDR3 runs 13 residues. The CDR3 DNA reads as TGTGCCATTTGTGAGGGACAGTTCCAGCCCCAGCATTTT. It is translated as CAICEGQFQPQHF.

The gene calls are TRBV7-8 and TRBJ2-1; tentatively, D is TRBD2 (6 bases). V was cut by 5 bases and J by 9 bases, with 17 bases left in between. This CDR3 region has 14 residues. Germline lookup yields CDR1 SGHVS and CDR2 FQNEAQ. The CDR3 DNA reads as TGTGCCAGCAGCGACCAGCGGGCAGAGGGTGAGCAGTTCTTC. Encoded protein: CASSDQRAEGEQFF.

The chain combines TRBV5-5 with TRBJ2-1; D is undetermined. Germline loops: CDR1 SGHKS, CDR2 YYEKEE (reference sequence). The germline V and J ends were trimmed by 0 bases and 8 bases, with 15 bases remaining between them. The CDR3 runs 15 residues. CDR3 in amino acids: CASSLEVGWLDEQFF. CDR3 DNA: TGTGCCAGCAGCTTGGAAGTGGGGTGGTTGGATGAGCAGTTCTTC.

This clone has only one observation. The chain recombines TRBV28 with TRBJ2-7; 7 bases are a match to TRBD1. This CDR3 has 15 residues. Trimming cost V 7 bases and J 3 bases; bases outside gene matches: 12. Germline CDR1 is MDHEN and CDR2 is SYDVKM. The CDR3 loop reads CASNSGWDRVYEQYF. The CDR3 bases are TGTGCCAGCAACTCTGGCTGGGACAGAGTCTACGAGCAGTACTTC. Drawing the rest from reference TRBV28 and TRBJ2-7, the complete variable domain is DVKVTQSSRYLVKRTGEKVFLECVQDMDHENMFWYRQDPGLGLRLIYFSYDVKMKEKGDIPEGYSVSREKKERFSLILESASTNQTSMYLCASNSGWDRVYEQYFGPGTRLTVT.

V gene TRBV27 combines with J gene TRBJ2-5, with D unresolved. V dropped 6 bases and J dropped 5 bases, with 13 bases sitting between them. Germline loops: CDR1 MNHEY, CDR2 SMNVEV (reference sequence). The CDR3 covers 13 residues. The CDR3 nucleotides are TGTGCCAGCAGGCTGGGGTCGACGGAGACCCAGTACTTC. Amino acid sequence: CASRLGSTETQYF.

The rearrangement joins TRBV2 to TRBJ1-1, with D possibly being TRBD1 (6 bases). With 6 bases removed from V and 8 bases from J, the gap between germline ends came to 13 bases. The CDR3 sequence is 12 residues long. Per germline, CDR1 SNHLY and CDR2 FYNNEI. The CDR3 region is CASRPGVREAFF. The CDR3 DNA follows: TGTGCCAGCAGACCAGGGGTACGAGAAGCTTTCTTT.

This clone was observed once. The chain carries TRBV19 and TRBJ1-2; D uncertain. CDR1 LNHDA and CDR2 SQIVND come from the germline V gene (reference sequence). The CDR3 spans 15 residues. V was cut by 7 bases and J by 7 bases, with 22 bases left in between. In DNA, the CDR3 is TGTGCCAGTACCTTGCGGGCTGAAGGTCCTGGTGGCTACACCTTC. Its translation: CASTLRAEGPGGYTF.

The genes are TRBV4-3 and TRBJ1-4; TRBD1 might be the D (6 bases). Trimming removed 0 bases at V and 13 bases at J, with 21 bases between. The CDR3 is 16 residues long. Germline V gene lookup returns CDR1 LGHNA and CDR2 YSLEER. The chain's CDR3 is CASSQDFPWVETGLFF. The DNA for the CDR3 is TGCGCCAGCAGCCAAGATTTCCCGTGGGTTGAGACAGGACTGTTTTTT.

Details on this clone: Other nucleotide sequences in the sample specify the same CDR3. V usage is TRBV7-2 and J usage is TRBJ2-3; no clear D gene. V was shortened by 5 bases and J by 1 base, with 4 bases between the two germline ends. The CDR3 length is 12 residues. The germline V gene encodes CDR1 SGHTA and CDR2 FQGNSA. The CDR3 loop is CASSPGTDTQYF. The CDR3 DNA is TGTGCCAGCAGCCCTGGCACAGATACGCAGTATTTT.

The rearrangement links TRBV5-1 to TRBJ2-1, with 8 bases aligning to TRBD2. This CDR3 has 15 amino acids. With V trimmed by 7 bases and J by 7 bases, 13 bases remained unmatched. Per germline, CDR1 SGHRS and CDR2 YFSETQ. This chain's CDR3 is CASHVWAGGLNEQFF. The CDR3 bases are TGCGCCAGCCACGTGTGGGCGGGAGGATTAAATGAGCAGTTCTTC.

This clone has just a few counts. The rearrangement uses TRBV5-6 and TRBJ1-2, with D maybe TRBD1 (5 bases). Germline V CDR1 and CDR2: SGHDT, YYEEEE. The CDR3 spans 14 residues. Trimming removed 4 bases at V and 0 bases at J, with 10 bases between. For the CDR3, the DNA is TGTGCCAGCAGCCCGGAGGGGCCTAACTATGGCTACACCTTC. Translation gives CASSPEGPNYGYTF.

J is TRBJ2-7 and V is TRBV27; 9 nucleotides match TRBD2. The CDR3 has 15 residues. The germline V gene encodes CDR1 MNHEY and CDR2 SMNVEV (reference sequence). The V and J ends lost 9 bases and 2 bases, in that order; junction bases with no gene match: 11. The CDR3 coding sequence is TGTGCCAGTGGGTCGGCGGGAGGGAGCACCTACGAGCAGTACTTC. Its translation: CASGSAGGSTYEQYF.

As regards this clone: This sample includes further DNA sequences coding for the same CDR3. The rearrangement uses TRBV18 and TRBJ2-3, with D hard to call. The germline CDR1 and CDR2 sequences are KGHSH and LQKENI. The CDR3 is made up of 12 amino acids. V was trimmed by 2 bases and J by 4 bases, leaving 4 bases between them. The CDR3 sequence: CASSPTPDTQYF. The CDR3 DNA follows: TGTGCCAGCTCACCAACGCCAGATACGCAGTATTTT. Combining the CDR3 with reference TRBV18 and TRBJ2-3 gives the whole variable domain NAGVMQNPRHLVRRRGQEARLRCSPMKGHSHVYWYRQLPEEGLKFMVYLQKENIIDESGMPKERFSAEFPKEGPSILRIQQVVRGDSAAYFCASSPTPDTQYFGPGTRLTVL.

The V and J genes are TRBV14 and TRBJ2-5; D perhaps matches TRBD1 (6 bases). Germline CDR1 reads SGHDN; CDR2 reads FVKESK. Between the trimmed V and J ends, which lost 3 bases and 3 bases, there was a span of 14 bases. The CDR3 extends over 15 amino acids. CDR3 loop: CASSHPDSNKETQYF. DNA for the CDR3: TGTGCCAGCAGCCACCCGGACAGCAATAAAGAGACCCAGTACTTC.

The rearrangement uses TRBV5-8 and TRBJ1-1; D ambiguous. The V gene's germline CDR1 is SGHTS and CDR2 YDEGEE. This CDR3 has 12 amino acids. The V and J ends lost 7 bases and 1 base respectively, with 8 bases between them. This CDR3 reads CASSPRNTEAFF. The CDR3 DNA reads as TGTGCCAGCTCCCCCCGGAACACTGAAGCTTTCTTT.

V is TRBV7-9 and J is TRBJ1-3; D unresolved. This CDR3 is built from 14 residues. The germline CDR1 and CDR2 sequences are SEHNR and FQNEAQ (reference sequence). Trimming removed 4 bases from V and 3 bases from J, with 10 bases in between. The CDR3 loop reads CASSSPVLGNTIYF. CDR3 nucleotides: TGTGCCAGCAGCTCGCCAGTACTTGGAAACACCATATATTTT.

V is TRBV9 and J is TRBJ2-1, with 16 bases fitting TRBD2. V gave up 4 bases and J gave up 4 bases; unmatched junction bases: 11. Germline V gives CDR1 SGDLS, CDR2 YYNGEE. The CDR3 is 19 residues long. DNA of the CDR3: TGTGCCAGCAGCTCCAACCCGGGACTAGCGGGAGGGGGGTACAATGAGCAGTTCTTC. This gives the protein CASSSNPGLAGGGYNEQFF.

The chain recombines TRBV9 with TRBJ2-7, with D perhaps matching TRBD2 (6 bases). This CDR3 contains 19 residues. Germline V CDR1 and CDR2: SGDLS, YYNGEE. V was clipped by 3 bases and J by 6 bases, with 31 bases between them. The CDR3 sequence: CASSGPPPKRAGPPAEQYF. The DNA of the CDR3 is TGTGCCAGCAGCGGACCGCCCCCCAAGCGGGCGGGACCGCCGGCCGAGCAGTACTTC.

This chain uses TRBV6-5 with TRBJ1-1; tentatively, D is TRBD1 (6 bases). This CDR3 region has 15 residues. Germline CDR1 is MNHEY and CDR2 is SVGAGI. The V end lost 2 bases, the J end lost 11 bases, and 21 bases lay between the germline ends. The CDR3 spells CASSYGGGGAFVAFF. CDR3 coding DNA: TGTGCCAGCAGTTACGGCGGAGGGGGGGCATTTGTGGCTTTCTTT.

CDR3 in amino acids: CASSLVGTVATQYF. CDR3 coding DNA: TGTGCCAGCAGCTTGGTTGGGACCGTGGCGACCCAGTACTTC. The chain combines TRBV5-5 with TRBJ2-5, with D perhaps given as TRBD1 or TRBD2 (5 bases each). The CDR3 contains 14 residues. The ends were cut back, 0 bases at V and 7 bases at J, with 13 bases in the middle. CDR1 SGHKS and CDR2 YYEKEE come from the germline V gene (reference sequence).

V gene TRBV19 combines with J gene TRBJ2-7; 8 positions match TRBD2. The V gene end was trimmed by 9 bases and the J gene end by 4 bases; junction bases not matched to a gene: 14. The CDR3 is 15 residues long. From germline, CDR1 is LNHDA and CDR2 SQIVND (reference sequence). In DNA form, the CDR3 reads TGTGCCAGAAGGATTGGCGGGGGGCTCAAATACGAGCAGTACTTC. This sequence encodes CARRIGGGLKYEQYF.

This chain uses TRBV10-1 with TRBJ2-1, with D possibly TRBD1 on 6 matching bases. This CDR3 is 13 amino acids long. V shed 3 bases and J shed 4 bases, with 7 bases lying between them. Germline CDR1 WNHNN, CDR2 SYGVQD (reference sequence). The CDR3 reads CASSEGGYNEQFF. The DNA for the CDR3 is TGCGCCAGCAGTGAAGGGGGATACAATGAGCAGTTCTTC.

This clone has just a few counts. The V call is TRBV7-3, the J call TRBJ2-3; no definite D call. V shed 3 bases and J shed 0 bases, with 10 bases lying between them. Germline V lookup: CDR1 SGHTA, CDR2 FQGTGA. The CDR3 consists of 15 residues. As DNA, the CDR3 is TGTGCCAGCAGCTTCCGCCCAAGTAGCACAGATACGCAGTATTTT. Its protein product is CASSFRPSSTDTQYF.

This chain uses TRBV14 with TRBJ2-1; 9 bases map to TRBD2. The CDR3 totals 17 residues. V dropped 0 bases and J dropped 5; count of bases not matched to a gene: 8. CDR1 is SGHDN and CDR2 is FVKESK in the germline V gene. The CDR3 bases are TGTGCCAGCAGCCAAGAATATGGGGCTAGCGGGGACAATGAGCAGTTCTTC. This translates into CASSQEYGASGDNEQFF.